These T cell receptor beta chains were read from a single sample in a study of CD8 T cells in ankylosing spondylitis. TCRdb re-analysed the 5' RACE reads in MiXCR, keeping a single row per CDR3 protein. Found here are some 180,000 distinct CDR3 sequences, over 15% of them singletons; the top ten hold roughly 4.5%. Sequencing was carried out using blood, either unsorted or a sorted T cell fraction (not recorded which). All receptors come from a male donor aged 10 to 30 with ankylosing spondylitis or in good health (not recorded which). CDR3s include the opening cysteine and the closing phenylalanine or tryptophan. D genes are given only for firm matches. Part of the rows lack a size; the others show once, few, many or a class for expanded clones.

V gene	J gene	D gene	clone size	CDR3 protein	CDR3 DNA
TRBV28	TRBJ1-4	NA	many	CASNNRKQGEEKLFF	TGTGCCAGCAACAATAGAAAACAGGGAGAAGAAAAACTGTTTTTT
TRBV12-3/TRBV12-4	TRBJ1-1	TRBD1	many	CASSTSGTVAFF	TGTGCCAGCAGTACCTCCGGGACAGTGGCTTTCTTT
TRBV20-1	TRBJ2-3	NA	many	CSARGTGRGSTDTQYF	TGCAGTGCTAGAGGAACGGGACGGGGGAGCACAGATACGCAGTATTTT
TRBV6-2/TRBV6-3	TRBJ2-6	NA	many	CASKISGANVLTF	TGTGCCAGCAAAATCTCTGGGGCCAACGTCCTGACTTTC
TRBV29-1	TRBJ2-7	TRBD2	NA	CSVSGSIDEQYF	TGCAGCGTTAGCGGGAGCATCGACGAGCAGTACTTC
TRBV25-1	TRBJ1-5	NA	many	CASSENSLSNQPQHF	TGTGCCAGCAGTGAAAACAGCCTAAGCAATCAGCCCCAGCATTTT
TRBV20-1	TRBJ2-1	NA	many	CSAGPLYPGQTQQFF	TGCAGTGCTGGTCCTCTTTACCCGGGACAAACTCAGCAGTTCTTC
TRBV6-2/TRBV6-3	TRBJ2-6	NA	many	CASSSDSSGANVLTF	TGTGCCAGCAGTTCCGACAGCTCTGGGGCCAACGTCCTGACTTTC
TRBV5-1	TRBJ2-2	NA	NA	CASSQGHQVSGELFF	TGCGCCAGCAGCCAGGGACACCAGGTCTCCGGGGAGCTGTTTTTT
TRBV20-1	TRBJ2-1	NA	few	CSANRVSEQFF	TGCAGTGCTAACCGAGTCAGTGAGCAGTTCTTC
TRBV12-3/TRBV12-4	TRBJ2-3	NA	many	CASSFGEFSTDTQYF	TGTGCCAGCAGCTTTGGGGAGTTTAGCACAGATACGCAGTATTTT
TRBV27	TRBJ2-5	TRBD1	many	CASSLGVGTGYQETQYF	TGTGCCAGCAGTTTAGGAGTTGGGACAGGGTACCAAGAGACCCAGTACTTC
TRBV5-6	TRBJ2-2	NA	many	CASSSDFTGELFF	TGTGCCAGCAGCTCGGACTTCACCGGGGAGCTGTTTTTT
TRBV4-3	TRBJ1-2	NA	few	CASSQDSSGYGYTF	TGCGCCAGCAGCCAAGATTCGAGCGGCTATGGCTACACCTTC
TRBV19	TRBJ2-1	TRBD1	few	CASMRTGGHEQFF	TGTGCCAGTATGAGGACAGGGGGCCATGAGCAGTTCTTC
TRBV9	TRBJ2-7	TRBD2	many	CASSVVREALSSYEQYF	TGTGCCAGCAGCGTAGTGCGGGAGGCCCTGAGCTCCTACGAGCAGTACTTC
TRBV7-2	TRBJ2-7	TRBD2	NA	CASSLGASGRYEQYF	TGTGCCAGCAGCTTAGGGGCTAGCGGGAGGTACGAGCAGTACTTC
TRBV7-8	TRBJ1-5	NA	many	CASSLFVVRGLNQPQHF	TGTGCCAGCAGCTTATTCGTGGTCAGGGGATTAAATCAGCCCCAGCATTTT
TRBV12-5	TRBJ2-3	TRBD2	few	CASGLEGLAADTQYF	TGTGCTAGTGGTTTGGAGGGACTAGCCGCAGATACGCAGTATTTT
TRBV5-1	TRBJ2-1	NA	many	CASSPGSGSSYNEQFF	TGCGCCAGCAGCCCGGGAAGTGGTAGCTCCTACAATGAGCAGTTCTTC
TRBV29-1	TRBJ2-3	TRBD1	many	CSVAQGVGADTQYF	TGCAGCGTGGCCCAGGGGGTAGGGGCAGATACGCAGTATTTT
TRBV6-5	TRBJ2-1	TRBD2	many	CASSFEKGRERGEQFF	TGTGCCAGCAGTTTCGAGAAGGGACGGGAGCGGGGTGAGCAGTTCTTC
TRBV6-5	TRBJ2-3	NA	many	CASSPLERVETDTQYF	TGTGCCAGCAGTCCCTTGGAAAGGGTAGAGACAGATACGCAGTATTTT
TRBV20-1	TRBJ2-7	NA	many	CSASGQLYEQYF	TGCAGTGCTAGTGGACAGCTCTACGAGCAGTACTTC
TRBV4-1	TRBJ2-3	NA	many	CASSQGSGGTDTQYF	TGCGCCAGCAGCCAGGGTAGCGGTGGAACGGATACGCAGTATTTT
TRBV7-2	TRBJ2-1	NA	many	CASSFAPPRDEQFF	TGTGCCAGCAGCTTCGCCCCCCCTCGCGATGAGCAGTTCTTC
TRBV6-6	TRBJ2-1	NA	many	CASSRQVSYNEQFF	TGTGCCAGCAGCCGACAGGTCTCCTACAATGAGCAGTTCTTC
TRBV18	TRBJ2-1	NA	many	CASSPGTAVGEQFF	TGTGCCAGCTCACCTGGGACGGCCGTCGGTGAGCAGTTCTTC
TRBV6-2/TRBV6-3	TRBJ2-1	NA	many	CASSLPYNEQFF	TGTGCCAGCAGTCTTCCGTACAATGAGCAGTTCTTC
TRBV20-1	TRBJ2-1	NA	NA	CSARDEGADYNEQFF	TGCAGTGCTAGAGATGAGGGAGCGGACTACAATGAGCAGTTCTTC
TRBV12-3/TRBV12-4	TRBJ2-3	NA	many	CASTPSEATDTQYF	TGTGCCAGCACCCCTAGCGAGGCAACAGATACGCAGTATTTT
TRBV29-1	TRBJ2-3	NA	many	CSVDDRRTSTDTQYF	TGCAGCGTTGATGACAGACGGACTAGCACAGATACGCAGTATTTT
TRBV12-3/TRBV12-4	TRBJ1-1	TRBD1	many	CASSGDRTWNTEAFF	TGTGCCAGCAGCGGGGACAGGACGTGGAACACTGAAGCTTTCTTT
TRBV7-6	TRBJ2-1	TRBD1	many	CASSPGTGTDYNEQFF	TGTGCCAGCAGCCCGGGAACCGGGACAGACTACAATGAGCAGTTCTTC
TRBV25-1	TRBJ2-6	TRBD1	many	CASSTLGQGSTGANVLTF	TGTGCCAGCAGTACTCTGGGACAGGGTTCTACTGGGGCCAACGTCCTGACTTTC
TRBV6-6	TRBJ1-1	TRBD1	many	CASSEDRGATEAFF	TGTGCCAGCAGCGAGGACAGGGGGGCCACTGAAGCTTTCTTT
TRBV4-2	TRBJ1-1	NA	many	CASSPRGRNTEAFF	TGTGCCAGCAGCCCGAGAGGGAGGAACACTGAAGCTTTCTTT
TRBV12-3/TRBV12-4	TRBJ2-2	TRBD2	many	CASSFGGGIGELFF	TGTGCCAGCAGTTTTGGGGGGGGGATCGGGGAGCTGTTTTTT
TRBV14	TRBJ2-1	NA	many	CASSQTRSTYNEQFF	TGTGCCAGCAGCCAGACTAGGTCCACCTACAATGAGCAGTTCTTC
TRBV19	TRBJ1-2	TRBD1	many	CASSMDRGAGYGYTF	TGTGCCAGTAGTATGGACAGGGGAGCGGGCTATGGCTACACCTTC
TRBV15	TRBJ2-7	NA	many	CATSRGDGERSDEQYF	TGTGCCACCAGCAGGGGAGACGGGGAGAGGAGTGACGAGCAGTACTTC
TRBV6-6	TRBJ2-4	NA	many	CASSYGAMAKNIQYF	TGTGCCAGCAGTTACGGGGCCATGGCCAAAAACATTCAGTACTTC
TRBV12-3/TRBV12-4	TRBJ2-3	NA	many	CASSLGLSSSVRDTQYF	TGTGCCAGCAGTTTGGGTCTCAGTAGCTCGGTAAGAGATACGCAGTATTTT